The 4 T cell receptor beta chains presented below share a single source sample, sequenced in a study of CD8+CD57+ T cells in acquired aplastic anemia. The template used for profiling TCR beta VDJ and CDR3 was genomic DNA. TCRdb re-derived calls from the reads in MiXCR, one entry per CDR3 protein. Of about 420,000 distinct CDR3 sequences in the sample, 55% to 75% are singletons; the top ten hold less than 4%. Sequenced material: sorted CD4+, CD8+, or CD8+CD57+ T cells (not recorded which) from PBMCs. The receptor source for this set is a human donor in good health, serving as a control.

The V gene is TRBV15, the J gene TRBJ2-5, with D tentatively TRBD1 (5 bases). CDR1 LNHNV and CDR2 YYDKDF come from the germline V gene (reference sequence). The CDR3 consists of 15 residues. The V end was cut by 5 bases, the J end by 5 bases, with 18 bases between. CDR3: CATSSSMTVMETQYF. CDR3 coding DNA: TGTGCCACCAGCTCAAGCATGACAGTCATGGAGACCCAGTACTTC.

This clonotype was observed a single time. This CDR3 is missing its conserved last phenylalanine or tryptophan, likely due to a read error. The DNA is omitted, as the CDR3 cannot be located on it reliably, and the CDR3 follows TCRdb's listing. This chain links TRBV15 with TRBJ1-6. From its first to its last residue, the CDR3 has 8 amino acids. Germline loops: CDR1 LNHNV, CDR2 YYDKDF (reference sequence). The CDR3 sequence is CATSPRTT.

Turning to this clonotype: One junction end does not reproduce the germline sequence, and a read error may be involved. V is TRBV2 and J is TRBJ2-3; 11 nucleotides align to TRBD1. The DNA end lines up better with TRBJ2-7; the J call may be wrong. Germline loops: CDR1 SNHLY, CDR2 FYNNEI. The CDR3 loop spans 14 amino acids. CDR3 sequence (DNA): TGTGCCAGCAGTCGGACAGGGGGCACATACGCGCAGTACTTC. This translates into CASSRTGGTYAQYF.

This clonotype was detected once. This chain links TRBV20-1 with TRBJ1-2; 10 bases fit TRBD1. This CDR3 contains 12 residues. V was clipped by 0 bases and J by 12 bases; unmatched bases: 4. The germline CDR1 and CDR2 sequences are DFQATT and SNEGSKA (reference sequence). In nucleotides, the CDR3 is TGCAGTGCTAGAGACTTCGGACAGGGGGACACCTTC. Protein: CSARDFGQGDTF.